Described below is a single T cell receptor (beta chain) sequence and its context. The antigen is unknown. Profiled with immunoSEQ multiplex PCR; TCRdb holds only in-frame clones, not every one. The sample records 170,000 or so clones, around nine tenths being singletons. The data were taken from a study of T cell responses to AZD1222 COVID-19 vaccine. Overall study context: Pooled together were second doses at about 4 or about 12 weeks. Findings and caveats of the study: None of the repertoires were sampled until the peak T cell response had passed. Dominant at 160-218 and 743-854, vaccine-associated CD4 TCRs also spanned spike. Mostly white British, mostly female donors; authors suggested clonal diversity may be underestimated.

From germline, CDR1 is LNHDA and CDR2 SQIVND (reference sequence). The CDR3 is made up of 15 amino acids. Trimming removed 5 bases at V and 4 bases at J, with 17 bases between. This TCR was sampled from an adult in good health. V gene TRBV19 combines with J gene TRBJ1-2; D is ambiguous. Sequences were derived from peripheral blood, sampled on day 0 of AZD1222 vaccination. DNA of the CDR3: TGTGCCAGTAGTGTCCCGGGGTCGAAGGTCTATGGCTACACCTTC. Protein product: CASSVPGSKVYGYTF.